These 12 T cell receptor beta chains came from one sample sequenced in a study of T cell clonality in common variable immunodeficiency. Using immunoSEQ multiplex PCR, the repertoire was profiled, and TCRdb retains in-frame clones only, with some absent. The sample holds fewer than 12,000 clones, and no clone turns up only once. Study-wide findings and caveats: Common variable immunodeficiency TCR beta sequences reportedly had fewer deletions and N-nucleotide insertions.

These receptors' antigens are unknown. The sequenced sample was peripheral blood mononuclear cells. Receptor source: a human donor with common variable immunodeficiency.

In the case of this clone: The CDR3 extends 3 residues past the end of the read, so its final part is completed from the germline J gene. The gene calls are TRBV19 and TRBJ1-2; D might be TRBD1 (5 bases). Trimming removed 5 bases from V and 2 bases from J, with 15 bases in between. CDR3 size: 15 residues. Germline CDR1 and CDR2: LNHDA and SQIVND (reference sequence). The CDR3 sequence is CASSLIQGPNYGYTF. The sequenced CDR3 bases are TGTGCCAGTAGTTTGATCCAGGGCCCCAACTATGGC.

There are a few counts of this clone. The read terminates 3 residues before the CDR3 end, so the remaining end is supplied by the germline J gene. The J gene is TRBJ2-7, the V gene TRBV7-9; 9 nucleotides line up with TRBD2. V was clipped by 4 bases and J by 2 bases; unmatched bases: 6. The CDR3 is 15 amino acids. Germline V CDR1 and CDR2: SEHNR, FQNEAQ (reference sequence). CDR3 residues: CASSSGLALTYEQYF. CDR3 DNA, as far as it was read: TGTGCCAGCAGCTCCGGACTAGCGCTAACCTACGAG.

Worth noting for this clone: Sequencing ends 3 residues short of the CDR3 end; the germline J gene provides the rest. The chain recombines TRBV30 with TRBJ2-1; 7 bases are shared with TRBD2. Germline CDR1 is GTSNPN and CDR2 is SVGIG (reference sequence). The CDR3 is made up of 16 amino acids. The ends lost 2 bases at V and 8 bases at J; junction bases unmatched: 15. The sequenced part of the CDR3 DNA is TGTGCCTGGAGTCGGGTGGCGGGAGACGGTGTAGATGAG. Translation: CAWSRVAGDGVDE. The complete CDR3 sequence is CAWSRVAGDGVDEQFF.

Details on this clone: The read halts 3 residues ahead of the CDR3 end, with the missing end drawn from the germline J gene. The chain employs TRBV7-2 and TRBJ2-1, with TRBD2 as a possible D gene (6 bases). V lost 5 bases and J lost 6, with 17 bases in between. Germline V gene lookup returns CDR1 SGHTA and CDR2 FQGNSA. The CDR3 has 15 amino acids. CDR3 DNA (partial): TGTGCCAGCAGCACGTTAGCGGTTGGACCCAATGAG. This sequence encodes CASSTLAVGPNE. The whole CDR3 is CASSTLAVGPNEQFF.

Comment on this clone: The read gets to within 3 residues of the CDR3 end, and the germline J gene fills in the rest. The rearrangement joins TRBV2 to TRBJ1-6; TRBD1 aligns across 7 bases. Germline-derived CDR1 and CDR2 are SNHLY and FYNNEI. The CDR3 contains 15 residues. Losses at the gene ends were 3 bases for V and 10 bases for J; bases not matched to a gene: 9. CDR3 DNA, as far as it was read: TGTGCCAGCAGTGACAACAGGGGATCAGTCTCACCC. Translated: CASSDNRGSVSP. The entire CDR3 is CASSDNRGSVSPLHF.

This clone was counted only a few times. The read ends 3 residues early relative to the CDR3; the germline J gene fills the gap. The V and J genes are TRBV18 and TRBJ2-1, with D perhaps matching TRBD1 (5 bases). The germline V gene has CDR1 KGHSH and CDR2 LQKENI. V was trimmed by 4 bases and J by 0 bases, leaving 13 bases between them. There are 16 residues in the CDR3. The CDR3 spells CASSLDTSSSYNEQFF. Partial CDR3 DNA: TGTGCCAGCTCACTGGACACTTCGAGCTCCTACAATGAG.

The covered CDR3 bases are TGTGCCAGCAGCTTAGGTACCAGCGGGAGCGGAAGCGAG. Translated: CASSLGTSGSGSE. The whole CDR3 protein reads CASSLGTSGSGSEQYF. This chain connects TRBV7-6 to TRBJ2-7; 8 positions match TRBD2. The CDR3 is cut off 3 residues early in the read; its end comes from the germline J gene. The CDR3 has 16 amino acids. The V gene's germline CDR1 is SGHVS and CDR2 FNYEAQ. The J segment lost 6 bases and the V segment lost 1 base, leaving 11 bases of the junction unmatched.

In this sample, this clone turned up a few times. CDR3 residues: CASSLVVGYEQYF. The part of the CDR3 DNA that was read is TGCGCCAGCAGCTTGGTGGTCGGGTACGAG. The gene calls are TRBV5-1 and TRBJ2-7; D not resolved. The missing CDR3 end, 3 residues past where the read stops, is filled in from the germline J gene. There are 13 residues in the CDR3. V lost 0 bases to trimming and J lost 4 bases, with 8 bases between them. The germline gives CDR1 SGHRS, CDR2 YFSETQ. The complete variable domain, with remaining parts taken from reference TRBV5-1 and TRBJ2-7, reads KAGVTQTPRYLIKTRGQQVTLSCSPISGHRSVSWYQQTPGQGLQFLFEYFSETQRNKGNFPGRFSGRQFSNSRSEMNVSTLELGDSALYLCASSLVVGYEQYFGPGTRLTVT.

In its sample, this clone was seen a few times. The read gets to within 3 residues of the CDR3 end, and the germline J gene fills in the rest. The V gene is TRBV5-1, the J gene TRBJ2-5; TRBD2 matches 14 bases. The CDR3 is made up of 16 amino acids. CDR1 SGHRS and CDR2 YFSETQ come from the germline V gene. The junction had 7 bases not matched to a gene; V was cut back by 4 bases and J by 5 bases. The CDR3 loop is CASSAGTSGSWETQYF. The part of the CDR3 DNA that was read is TGCGCCAGCAGCGCCGGGACTAGCGGGAGCTGGGAGACC.

This clone has only a few counts. The read halts 3 residues ahead of the CDR3 end, with the missing end drawn from the germline J gene. The chain couples TRBV20-1 to TRBJ2-5, with 13 nucleotides matching TRBD2. J lost 5 bases, V lost 6 bases, and 12 bases had no gene match. The germline V gene encodes CDR1 DFQATT and CDR2 SNEGSKA (reference sequence). The length of the CDR3 is 16 residues. CDR3 DNA (partial): TGCAGTGCCCTCCATGGACTAGCGGGAGTTTATGAGACC. Its translation: CSALHGLAGVYET. The CDR3 in full is CSALHGLAGVYETQYF.

This clone appeared a few times. Coverage ceases 3 residues before the CDR3 finishes, and the germline J gene fills in the end. V is TRBV7-9 and J is TRBJ2-7, with a tentative D call TRBD1 (5 bases). The CDR3 has 15 residues. Germline CDR1 and CDR2: SEHNR and FQNEAQ (reference sequence). Trimming shortened V by 4 bases and J by 3 bases, and 16 bases separated the two germline ends. The CDR3 reads CASSSPQSQGYEQYF. CDR3 DNA, as far as it was read: TGTGCCAGCAGCTCCCCCCAGAGCCAGGGCTACGAG.

In regard to this clone: The sequenced fragment ends 3 residues before the CDR3 boundary, so the rest is inferred from the germline J gene. The V call is TRBV7-2, the J call TRBJ2-3; 7 bases line up with TRBD1. This CDR3 has 13 residues. Trimming took 5 bases from V and 8 from J; bases not matched to a gene: 7. CDR1 and CDR2 (germline): SGHTA, FQGNSA. The chain's CDR3 is CASSTRQGGTQYF. The part of the CDR3 DNA that was read is TGTGCCAGCAGCACCCGACAGGGTGGTACG.